This T cell receptor (beta chain) was recovered during a study of blood T cell repertoires in COVID-19. Study at large: Acute-phase and convalescent COVID-19 samples originated in the United States, Italy and Spain. Sources were T cells, B-cell-depleted T cells, or PBMCs; the material itself was cDNA or gDNA.

Authors' methods: Amplification of reference gene primers provided the estimated nucleated cell counts. Sequenced by immunoSEQ multiplex PCR; TCRdb stores in-frame clones only, minus some. From that table come the V and J calls and clone size; the DNA was used to work out D and trimming. The table lists about 400,000 clones, roughly 88% of them singletons, with more than 0.85% in the top ten. This study enrolled people aged roughly 18 to 89 from about two dozen US geographic areas. V trimming: 1 base; J trimming: 4 bases; junction bases outside the gene matches: 6. CDR1 and CDR2 from the germline V gene are SGHTA and FQGNSA. CDR3 length: 15 amino acids.

This sequence joins TRBV7-2 and TRBJ1-2, with 7 bases that match TRBD1. Specimen: PBMCs or T cells enriched from blood (not recorded which). The sequence was collected from a woman in her 30s with acute COVID-19. The CDR3 loop reads CASSLGQGSSYGYTF. CDR3 coding DNA: TGTGCCAGCAGCTTAGGACAGGGTAGTTCCTATGGCTACACCTTC.